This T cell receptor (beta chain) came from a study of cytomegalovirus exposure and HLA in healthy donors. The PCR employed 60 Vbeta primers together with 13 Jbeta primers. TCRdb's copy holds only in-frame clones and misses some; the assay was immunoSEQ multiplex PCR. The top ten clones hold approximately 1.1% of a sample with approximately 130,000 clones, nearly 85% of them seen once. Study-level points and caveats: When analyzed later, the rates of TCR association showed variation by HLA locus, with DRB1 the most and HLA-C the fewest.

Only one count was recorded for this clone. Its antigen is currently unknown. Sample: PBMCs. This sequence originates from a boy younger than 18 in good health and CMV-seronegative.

The CDR3 DNA sequence: TGTGCCAGCAGCTTGGCGGTTAACTACGAGCAGTACTTC. Amino acids: CASSLAVNYEQYF. The genes are TRBV5-6 and TRBJ2-5; D unresolved. The better agreement between TRBJ2-7 and the DNA end casts doubt on the J call. Germline V gives CDR1 SGHDT, CDR2 YYEEEE. The CDR3 consists of 13 residues.